These 18 T cell receptor beta chains were all obtained from the same sample, sequenced in a study of blood T cell repertoires in COVID-19. TCRdb's table, derived via immunoSEQ multiplex PCR, lists solely in-frame clones and lacks some. The table shows about 210,000 clones, with around 91% occurring only once. Input material: peripheral blood. All receptors derive from a middle-aged woman with acute or convalescent COVID-19.

The genes are TRBV6-5 and TRBJ2-5, with D possibly matching TRBD1 (6 bases). Trimming removed 7 bases at V and 4 bases at J, with 19 bases between. This CDR3 region has 15 residues. Germline CDR1 and CDR2: MNHEY and SVGAGI. CDR3 protein: CASTRRVGAGETQYF. For the CDR3, the DNA is TGTGCCAGCACCCGACGGGTGGGGGCCGGAGAGACCCAGTACTTC.

The V call is TRBV6-5, the J call TRBJ1-1; a weak D match, TRBD1 (5 bases). The CDR3 has 14 residues. V shed 2 bases and J shed 4 bases, with 11 bases lying between them. Germline V gene data show CDR1 as MNHEY and CDR2 as SVGAGI. CDR3 sequence: CASSYEPGSTEAFF. In DNA, the CDR3 is TGTGCCAGCAGTTACGAACCAGGGTCCACTGAAGCTTTCTTT.

V gene TRBV10-3 combines with J gene TRBJ1-2, with 12 bases lining up with TRBD1. Germline CDR1 reads ENHRY; CDR2 reads SYGVKD. After removal of 0 bases from V and 4 bases from J, the junction contained 3 bases not matched to a gene. The CDR3 covers 16 residues. The DNA for the CDR3 is TGTGCCATCAGTGAGTCAAAGGGACAGGGGGCCTATGGCTACACCTTC. The encoded protein is CAISESKGQGAYGYTF.

The chain carries TRBV7-8 and TRBJ2-1; D not certain. This CDR3 comprises 16 residues. Per the germline V gene, CDR1 is SGHVS and CDR2 is FQNEAQ. The V end lost 3 bases, the J end lost 0 bases, and 12 bases lay between the germline ends. CDR3 nucleotides: TGTGCCAGCAGCTTGCCGACACTGAGCTCCTACAATGAGCAGTTCTTC. It encodes CASSLPTLSSYNEQFF.

The rearrangement links TRBV9 to TRBJ2-3, with TRBD1 identical over 7 bases. Germline loops: CDR1 SGDLS, CDR2 YYNGEE. V was pared by 0 bases and J by 1 base, with 5 bases of the junction left unmatched. The CDR3 has 16 residues. In DNA, the CDR3 is TGTGCCAGCAGCGTAGGAGGGGGCGTGGGCACAGATACGCAGTATTTT. The encoded protein is CASSVGGGVGTDTQYF.

This chain uses TRBV10-3 with TRBJ2-1; 16 nucleotides agree with TRBD2. The length of the CDR3 is 16 residues. Germline lookup yields CDR1 ENHRY and CDR2 SYGVKD. The ends lost 2 bases at V and 9 bases at J; junction bases unmatched: 4. The CDR3 DNA reads TGTGCCATCAGTGAGGGGACTAGCGGGGGGGAAAGTGAGCAGTTCTTC. Protein product: CAISEGTSGGESEQFF.

The chain joins TRBV5-1 to TRBJ1-4; TRBD1 agrees at 8 bases. The CDR3 extends over 14 amino acids. V was pared by 4 bases and J by 5 bases, with 4 bases of the junction left unmatched. Germline lookup yields CDR1 SGHRS and CDR2 YFSETQ. The CDR3 protein is CASSTTGENEKLFF. The CDR3 coding sequence is TGCGCCAGCAGCACGACAGGGGAGAATGAAAAACTGTTTTTT.

The chain is built from TRBV6-5 and TRBJ1-5, with D perhaps matching TRBD1 (5 bases). CDR1 and CDR2 (germline): MNHEY, SVGAGI. The CDR3 has 14 residues. V lost 6 bases to trimming and J lost 6 bases, with 15 bases between them. The CDR3 here is CASRRWQGGQPQHF. The CDR3 region has the DNA TGTGCCAGCAGGCGGTGGCAGGGAGGTCAGCCCCAGCATTTT.

The chain recombines TRBV6-6 with TRBJ2-3; D is unresolved. Germline V gene data show CDR1 as MNHNY and CDR2 as SVGAGI (reference sequence). The CDR3 spans 12 residues. Trimming removed 8 bases at V and 2 bases at J, with 8 bases between. The CDR3 reads CASATSTDTQYF. Here the CDR3 DNA reads TGTGCCAGCGCTACGTCCACAGATACGCAGTATTTT.

The chain carries TRBV5-4 and TRBJ1-3; D is possibly TRBD1 (5 bases). This CDR3 spans 15 amino acids. CDR1 is SGHNT, CDR2 YYREEE, per germline (reference sequence). Trimming removed 1 base at V and 2 bases at J, with 10 bases between. The CDR3 nucleotides are TGTGCCAGCAGCTTGCAGGGAAATGCTGGAAACACCATATATTTT. It specifies CASSLQGNAGNTIYF.

This chain links TRBV5-4 with TRBJ2-1; 9 nucleotides line up with TRBD1. The V and J ends lost 10 bases and 6 bases, in that order; junction bases with no gene match: 14. This CDR3 spans 15 amino acids. CDR1 is SGHNT, CDR2 YYREEE, per germline (reference sequence). Written as DNA, the CDR3 is TGTGCCCTCAAGGGGGGGACAGGGCCGAGCAATGAGCAGTTCTTC. Translating gives CALKGGTGPSNEQFF.

The V gene is TRBV3-1 (or the pseudogene TRBV3-2), the J gene TRBJ2-2, with D uncertain. Trimming shortened V by 4 bases and J by 5 bases, and 14 bases separated the two germline ends. The CDR3 has 15 amino acids. Per the germline V gene, CDR1 is LGHDT and CDR2 is YNNKEL (reference sequence). The DNA of the CDR3 is TGTGCCAGCAGCCGCGGCCGTCGTCGTACCGGGGAGCTGTTTTTT. It yields the protein CASSRGRRRTGELFF.

This chain connects TRBV5-1 to TRBJ1-5; 10 positions match TRBD1. V lost 3 bases to trimming and J lost 4 bases; unmatched junction nucleotides: 10. This CDR3 spans 17 amino acids. Germline loops: CDR1 SGHRS, CDR2 YFSETQ. The CDR3 DNA reads as TGCGCCAGCAGCTCGGGACCGGAGGGACAGGGGAATCAGCCCCAGCATTTT. This codes for CASSSGPEGQGNQPQHF.

This clone has a single count. J is TRBJ1-2 and V is TRBV2; 8 positions agree with TRBD1. This CDR3 region has 13 residues. The V gene end was trimmed by 6 bases and the J gene end by 5 bases; junction bases not matched to a gene: 5. The V gene's germline CDR1 is SNHLY and CDR2 FYNNEI. The CDR3 sequence: CASREDREYGYTF. For the CDR3, the DNA is TGTGCCAGCAGGGAGGACAGGGAGTATGGCTACACCTTC.

The chain uses TRBV10-3 and TRBJ2-1, with TRBD2 matching 16 bases. CDR1 and CDR2 (germline): ENHRY, SYGVKD. V was clipped by 8 bases and J by 8 bases; unmatched bases: 15. CDR3 size: 18 residues. CDR3: CAIQPGLAGGPPFHEQFF. Here the CDR3 DNA reads TGTGCCATCCAACCGGGACTAGCGGGGGGGCCACCATTTCATGAGCAGTTCTTC.

This clone was seen once. The CDR3 nucleotides are TGTGCCAGCAGCTTGGGGGGGCGAACCGGGGAGCTGTTTTTT. Translation: CASSLGGRTGELFF. The chain has TRBV11-1 and TRBJ2-2; perhaps TRBD2 as D (7 bases). CDR3 length equals 14 residues. Germline CDR1 is SGHAT and CDR2 is FQDESV (reference sequence). Deletions cut 3 bases from V and 5 bases from J, with 10 bases between. The full variable domain, with the rest looked up from reference TRBV11-1 and TRBJ2-2, is EAEVAQSPRYKITEKSQAVAFWCDPISGHATLYWYRQILGQGPELLVQFQDESVVDDSQLPKDRFSAERLKGVDSTLKIQPAELGDSAMYLCASSLGGRTGELFFGEGSRLTVL.

This chain links TRBV2 with TRBJ1-1; D perhaps matches TRBD1 (6 bases). The CDR3 extends over 14 amino acids. The V gene's germline CDR1 is SNHLY and CDR2 FYNNEI. V gave up 5 bases and J gave up 7 bases, with 17 bases separating them. The CDR3 nucleotides are TGTGCCAGCAGTCCAGGGGCCGTCGCCCTTGAAGCTTTCTTT. It translates to CASSPGAVALEAFF.

V and J are TRBV23-1 and TRBJ2-1; the D gene is possibly TRBD1 (5 bases). TRBV23-1 has ORF status, its function being uncertain. This CDR3 contains 12 residues. V shed 8 bases and J shed 7 bases, with 12 bases lying between them. The CDR3 region has the DNA TGCGCCAGCCGCTTTAAGGGGAATGAGCAGTTCTTC. Protein: CASRFKGNEQFF.